A single sample gave rise to the 5 T cell receptor beta chains below, sequenced in a study of CD8 T cells in Susac syndrome. An amount of RNA that ranged from roughly 0.45 to 1 ug was reverse transcribed with random hexamers. Via MiXCR, TCRdb re-called the immunoSEQ multiplex PCR reads, giving one row per CDR3 protein. The sample holds some 210,000 distinct CDR3 sequences, less than 95% seen once. The specimen sequenced was CD4+ T cells from PBMCs. These TCRs come from a human donor with Susac syndrome.

The CDR3 nucleotides read TGTGCCACCGAAGGGGACCGCGGCCTCTCTGGGGCCAACGTCCTGACTTTC. Protein sequence: CATEGDRGLSGANVLTF. This sequence joins TRBV2 and TRBJ2-6; TRBD1 or TRBD2 may be the D gene (5 bases each). The CDR3 sequence is 17 residues long. V was pared by 10 bases and J by 0 bases, with 19 bases between. Looked up from germline, CDR1 is SNHLY and CDR2 is FYNNEI.

V gene TRBV20-1 combines with J gene TRBJ1-2; 7 bases fit TRBD1. Unmatched junction bases numbered 3, after V lost 3 bases and J lost 8 bases. The CDR3 loop spans 11 amino acids. The germline V gene has CDR1 DFQATT and CDR2 SNEGSKA (reference sequence). Written as DNA, the CDR3 is TGCAGTGCTAGCGGGGACAGAGGCTACACCTTC. Protein: CSASGDRGYTF.

This chain connects TRBV20-1 to TRBJ2-7, with 10 bases identical to TRBD2. With 3 bases clipped from V and 3 bases from J, the junction kept 14 bases outside the gene matches. The germline V gene encodes CDR1 DFQATT and CDR2 SNEGSKA (reference sequence). This CDR3 has 17 amino acids. CDR3: CSASGSGASGGYYEQYF. The CDR3 DNA sequence: TGCAGTGCTAGCGGTTCGGGGGCTAGCGGGGGATACTACGAGCAGTACTTC.

This chain joins TRBV20-1 and TRBJ2-3; TRBD2 is a possible D gene (6 bases). V shed 5 bases and J shed 1 base, with 13 bases lying between them. Germline values: CDR1 DFQATT, CDR2 SNEGSKA (reference sequence). CDR3 length equals 14 residues. The CDR3 loop reads CSALRDFRTDTQYF. In DNA, the CDR3 is TGCAGTGCTCTCCGGGACTTTCGCACAGATACGCAGTATTTT.

V usage is TRBV12-3 or TRBV12-4 and J usage is TRBJ1-2, with 8 bases lining up with TRBD1. Losses at the gene ends were 3 bases for V and 8 bases for J; bases not matched to a gene: 8. This CDR3 region has 14 residues. The CDR3 DNA reads as TGTGCCAGCAGTTTTACCGGACAGGGTTTCGGCTACACCTTC. It codes for CASSFTGQGFGYTF.